This T cell receptor (beta chain) appears in the sequencing data of a study of T cell responses to AZD1222 COVID-19 vaccine. Looking at the study overall: Second-dose groups at about 4 or about 12 weeks were pooled. Overall study results and limits: Clonal diversity may have been underestimated in mostly white British donors.

A word on this clone: The target antigen is unknown.

Using immunoSEQ multiplex PCR, the repertoire was profiled, and TCRdb retains in-frame clones only, with some absent. The top ten hold 7.5% of the sample, which has 90,000 to 95,000 clones, around 90% seen once. This sequence originates from an adult in good health. This specimen consisted of peripheral blood, obtained on day 0 of AZD1222 vaccination.

The DNA for the CDR3 is TGTGCCACCATAGTCGAACCGGGACAGGGGAACTATGGCTACACCTTC. It translates to CATIVEPGQGNYGYTF. The gene calls are TRBV28 and TRBJ1-2, with 10 bases identical to TRBD1. After removal of 10 bases from V and 2 bases from J, the junction contained 13 bases not matched to a gene. The CDR3 contains 16 residues. Germline CDR1 and CDR2: MDHEN and SYDVKM.